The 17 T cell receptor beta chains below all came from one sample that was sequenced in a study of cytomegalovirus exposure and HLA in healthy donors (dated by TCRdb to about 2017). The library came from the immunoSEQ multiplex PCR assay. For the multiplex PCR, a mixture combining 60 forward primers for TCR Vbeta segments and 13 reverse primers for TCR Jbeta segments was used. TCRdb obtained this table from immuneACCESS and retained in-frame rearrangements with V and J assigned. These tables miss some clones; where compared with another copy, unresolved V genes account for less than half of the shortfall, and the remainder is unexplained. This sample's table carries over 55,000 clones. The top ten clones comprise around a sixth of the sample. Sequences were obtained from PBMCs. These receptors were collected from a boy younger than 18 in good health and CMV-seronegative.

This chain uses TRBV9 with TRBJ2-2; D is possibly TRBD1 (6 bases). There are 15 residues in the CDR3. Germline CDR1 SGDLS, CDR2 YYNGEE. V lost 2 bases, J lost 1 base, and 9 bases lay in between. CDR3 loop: CASSVGQLNTGELFF. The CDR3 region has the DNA TGTGCCAGCAGCGTCGGACAGCTGAACACCGGGGAGCTGTTTTTT.

The CDR3 DNA sequence: TGTGCCAGCAGTCCCGGCGGGGAGCCCCAGCATTTT. It codes for CASSPGGEPQHF. V is TRBV27 and J is TRBJ1-5; D is ambiguous. Germline V gene sequence: CDR1 MNHEY, CDR2 SMNVEV (reference sequence). The CDR3 covers 12 residues. Between the trimmed V and J ends, which lost 5 bases and 8 bases, there was a span of 10 bases.

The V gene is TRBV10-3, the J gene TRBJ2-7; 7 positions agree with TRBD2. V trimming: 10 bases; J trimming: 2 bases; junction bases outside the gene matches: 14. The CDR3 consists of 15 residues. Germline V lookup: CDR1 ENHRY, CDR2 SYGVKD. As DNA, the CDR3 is TGTGCCACCACGGGAACGGCGGGGGAGGCCTACGAGCAGTACTTC. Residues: CATTGTAGEAYEQYF.

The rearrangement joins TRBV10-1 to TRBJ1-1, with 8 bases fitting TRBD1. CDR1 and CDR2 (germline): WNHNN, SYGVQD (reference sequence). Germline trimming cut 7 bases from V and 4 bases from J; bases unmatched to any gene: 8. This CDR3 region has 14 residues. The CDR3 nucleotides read TGCGCCAGCACCCCGACAGGGGTGGCCACTGAAGCTTTCTTT. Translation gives CASTPTGVATEAFF.

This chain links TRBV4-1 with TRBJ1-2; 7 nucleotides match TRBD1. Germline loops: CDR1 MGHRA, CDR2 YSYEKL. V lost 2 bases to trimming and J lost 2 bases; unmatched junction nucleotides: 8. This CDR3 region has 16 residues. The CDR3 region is CASSQPGQKENYGYTF. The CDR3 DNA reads TGCGCCAGCAGCCAACCGGGACAGAAGGAGAACTATGGCTACACCTTC.

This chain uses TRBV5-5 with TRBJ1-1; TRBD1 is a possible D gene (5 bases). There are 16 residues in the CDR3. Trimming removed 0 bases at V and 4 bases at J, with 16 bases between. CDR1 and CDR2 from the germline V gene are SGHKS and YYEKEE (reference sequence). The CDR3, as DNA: TGTGCCAGCAGCTTGGAGTTTTGGGGGGTTGGCACTGAAGCTTTCTTT. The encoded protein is CASSLEFWGVGTEAFF.

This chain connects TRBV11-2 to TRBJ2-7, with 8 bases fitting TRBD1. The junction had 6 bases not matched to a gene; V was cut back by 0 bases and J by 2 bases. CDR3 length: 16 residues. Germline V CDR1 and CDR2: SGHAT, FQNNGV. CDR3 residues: CASSLDPGQATYEQYF. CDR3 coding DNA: TGTGCCAGCAGCTTAGATCCGGGACAGGCCACCTACGAGCAGTACTTC.

CDR3 amino acids: CASSRLAGVADTQYF. The CDR3 bases are TGTGCCAGCAGTCGACTAGCGGGGGTGGCAGATACGCAGTATTTT. V is TRBV6-5 and J is TRBJ2-3; 12 nucleotides align to TRBD2. The CDR3 has 15 residues. J was trimmed by 4 bases and V by 5 bases; bases with no gene match: 4. Per the germline V gene, CDR1 is MNHEY and CDR2 is SVGAGI.

The CDR3 is CASRGEGWNTEAFF. The CDR3 DNA reads TGTGCCAGTAGGGGGGAGGGATGGAACACTGAAGCTTTCTTT. The J gene is TRBJ1-1, the V gene TRBV19; a weak D match, TRBD1 (5 bases). There are 14 residues in the CDR3. Between the trimmed V and J ends, which lost 6 bases and 1 base, there was a span of 12 bases. The germline gives CDR1 LNHDA, CDR2 SQIVND (reference sequence).

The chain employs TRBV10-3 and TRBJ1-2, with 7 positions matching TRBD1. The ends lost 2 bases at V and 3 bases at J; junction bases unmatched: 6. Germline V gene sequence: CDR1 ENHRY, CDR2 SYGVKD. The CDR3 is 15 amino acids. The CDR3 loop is CAISELGGGDYGYTF. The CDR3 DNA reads TGTGCCATCAGTGAGCTAGGGGGCGGTGACTATGGCTACACCTTC.

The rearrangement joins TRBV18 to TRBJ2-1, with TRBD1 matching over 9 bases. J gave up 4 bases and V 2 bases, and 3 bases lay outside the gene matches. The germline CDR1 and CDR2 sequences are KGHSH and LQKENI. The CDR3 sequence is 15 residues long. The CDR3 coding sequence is TGTGCCAGCTCACCATCCGACAGGGGGTACAATGAGCAGTTCTTC. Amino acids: CASSPSDRGYNEQFF.

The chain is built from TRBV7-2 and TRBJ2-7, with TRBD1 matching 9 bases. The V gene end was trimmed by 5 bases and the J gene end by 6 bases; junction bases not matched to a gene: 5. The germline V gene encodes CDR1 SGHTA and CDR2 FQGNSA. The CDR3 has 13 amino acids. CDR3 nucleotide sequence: TGTGCCAGCAGCGTACGACAGGGGGGCGAGCAGTACTTC. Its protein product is CASSVRQGGEQYF.

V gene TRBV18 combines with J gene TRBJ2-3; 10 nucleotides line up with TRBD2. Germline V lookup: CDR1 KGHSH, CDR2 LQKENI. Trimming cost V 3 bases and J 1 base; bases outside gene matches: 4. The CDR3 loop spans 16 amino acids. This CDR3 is CASSPLLAGGTDTQYF. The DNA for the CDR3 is TGTGCCAGCTCACCTCTCCTAGCGGGGGGCACAGATACGCAGTATTTT.

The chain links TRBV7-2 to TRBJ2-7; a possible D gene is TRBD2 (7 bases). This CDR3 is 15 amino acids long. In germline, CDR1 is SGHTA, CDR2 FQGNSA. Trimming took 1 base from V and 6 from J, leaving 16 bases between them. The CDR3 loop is CASSLVAGAESEQYF. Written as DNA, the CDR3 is TGTGCCAGCAGCTTAGTTGCGGGGGCCGAGAGCGAGCAGTACTTC.

The CDR3 here is CATSRDWSYTEAFF. CDR3 coding DNA: TGTGCCACCAGCAGAGATTGGAGCTACACTGAAGCTTTCTTT. The V gene is TRBV15, the J gene TRBJ1-1; D remains unclear. Germline lookup yields CDR1 LNHNV and CDR2 YYDKDF (reference sequence). The CDR3 loop spans 14 amino acids. The V gene lost 0 bases and the J gene lost 3 bases, with 8 bases spanning the gap.

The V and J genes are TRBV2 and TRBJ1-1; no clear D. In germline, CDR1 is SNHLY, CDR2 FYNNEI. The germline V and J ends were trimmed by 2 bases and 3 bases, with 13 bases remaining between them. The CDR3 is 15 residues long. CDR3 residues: CASSEISTRDTEAFF. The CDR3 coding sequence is TGTGCCAGCAGTGAAATAAGTACCCGGGACACTGAAGCTTTCTTT.

The CDR3 sequence is CASSYGRTSRYGYTF. The CDR3 region has the DNA TGTGCCAGCAGTTACGGCAGGACAAGTCGTTATGGCTACACCTTC. The genes are TRBV6-6 and TRBJ1-2, with a possible D match to TRBD1 (5 bases). CDR1 and CDR2 (germline): MNHNY, SVGAGI (reference sequence). Trimming stripped 2 bases from V and 5 bases from J, with 15 bases between. This CDR3 contains 15 residues.